Presented here are 30 T cell receptor beta chains from one specimen sequenced in a study of PD-L1 blockade in urothelial cancer. Libraries were prepared by immunoSEQ multiplex PCR; TCRdb keeps only in-frame clonotypes and omits some of them. The data hold 28,000 or so clones, with around nine tenths observed a single time. This material consisted of PBMCs, taken around atezolizumab (anti-PD-L1) treatment. Receptor source: a man between 60 and 70 years old with urothelial cancer.

This clone was seen only once. V is TRBV5-6 and J is TRBJ2-1, with 8 bases lining up with TRBD1. Germline assignment: CDR1 SGHDT and CDR2 YYEEEE. J lost 2 bases, V lost 2 bases, and 15 bases had no gene match. CDR3 length: 19 amino acids. The CDR3 DNA reads TGTGCCAGCAGCTTCAGGGGGCTTCTAGCTAACCTTCCCTACAATGAGCAGTTCTTC. Translated, it gives CASSFRGLLANLPYNEQFF.

The chain employs TRBV7-9 and TRBJ1-4; weak D call: TRBD1 (5 bases). V was trimmed by 5 bases and J by 5 bases, leaving 6 bases between them. The CDR3 has 12 amino acids. The V gene's germline CDR1 is SEHNR and CDR2 FQNEAQ (reference sequence). CDR3 DNA sequence: TGTGCCAGCAGCGACAGAAATGAAAAACTGTTTTTT. Residues: CASSDRNEKLFF. Complete variable domain (other parts from reference TRBV7-9 and TRBJ1-4): DTGVSQNPRHKITKRGQNVTFRCDPISEHNRLYWYRQTLGQGPEFLTYFQNEAQLEKSRLLSDRFSAERPKGSFSTLEIQRTEQGDSAMYLCASSDRNEKLFFGSGTQLSVL.

The chain recombines TRBV12-5 with TRBJ2-7, with D possibly TRBD2 on 6 matching bases. The V gene lost 7 bases and the J gene lost 7 bases, with 11 bases spanning the gap. The germline CDR1 and CDR2 sequences are LGHNT and FRNRAP. This CDR3 is 11 amino acids long. This CDR3 reads CASVRDEEQYF. CDR3 coding DNA: TGTGCTAGTGTGCGGGATGAAGAGCAGTACTTC.

This chain uses TRBV6-4 with TRBJ2-1; TRBD2 agrees at 14 bases. The CDR3 length is 16 residues. Looked up from germline, CDR1 is MRHNA and CDR2 is SNTAGT. Germline trimming cut 0 bases from V and 6 bases from J; bases unmatched to any gene: 1. The CDR3: CASSDSTSGGANEQFF. The DNA of the CDR3 is TGTGCCAGCAGTGACTCGACTAGCGGGGGGGCCAATGAGCAGTTCTTC.

The genes are TRBV15 and TRBJ1-1; no reliable D call. V lost 1 base to trimming and J lost 0 bases, with 12 bases between them. Per germline, CDR1 LNHNV and CDR2 YYDKDF (reference sequence). The CDR3 loop spans 16 amino acids. The CDR3 protein is CATSRGTQAMNTEAFF. Written as DNA, the CDR3 is TGTGCCACCAGCAGAGGAACTCAGGCGATGAACACTGAAGCTTTCTTT.

The rearrangement joins TRBV7-9 to TRBJ1-2; 8 bases match TRBD1. J gave up 5 bases and V 7 bases, and 12 bases lay outside the gene matches. Germline loops: CDR1 SEHNR, CDR2 FQNEAQ (reference sequence). The CDR3 contains 15 residues. CDR3 protein: CASTRQGRDYYGYTF. CDR3 nucleotide sequence: TGTGCCAGCACCCGACAGGGGAGGGACTATTATGGCTACACCTTC.

This chain links TRBV13 with TRBJ1-6; 7 positions match TRBD1. The CDR3 contains 16 residues. The trim removed 0 bases at V and 7 bases at J, leaving 6 bases unmatched. Germline V gives CDR1 PRHDT, CDR2 FYEKMQ (reference sequence). In DNA, the CDR3 is TGTGCCAGCAGCTTAGGTGGCAGGGGGTTGAATTCACCCCTCCACTTT. It is translated as CASSLGGRGLNSPLHF. Together with reference TRBV13 and TRBJ1-6, the CDR3 gives the full variable domain: AAGVIQSPRHLIKEKRETATLKCYPIPRHDTVYWYQQGPGQDPQFLISFYEKMQSDKGSIPDRFSAQQFSDYHSELNMSSLELGDSALYFCASSLGGRGLNSPLHFGNGTRLTVT.

Only one count was recorded for this clone. The CDR3 loop reads CASSLQGARDEKLFF. CDR3 nucleotides: TGTGCCAGCAGCTTGCAAGGGGCGCGAGACGAAAAACTGTTTTTT. The chain couples TRBV5-4 to TRBJ1-4, with D possibly TRBD1 on 5 matching bases. V was shortened by 1 base and J by 8 bases, with 15 bases between the two germline ends. There are 15 residues in the CDR3. Germline loops: CDR1 SGHNT, CDR2 YYREEE (reference sequence).

The chain joins TRBV9 to TRBJ2-7, with 9 bases aligning to TRBD2. J lost 6 bases, V lost 4 bases, and 11 bases had no gene match. The germline CDR1 and CDR2 sequences are SGDLS and YYNGEE. The CDR3 loop spans 15 amino acids. Here the CDR3 DNA reads TGTGCCAGCAGCCCGAGGGTAGCGGGAGATATCGAGCAGTACTTC. Its protein is CASSPRVAGDIEQYF. Full variable domain (outside the CDR3, taken from reference TRBV9 and TRBJ2-7): DSGVTQTPKHLITATGQRVTLRCSPRSGDLSVYWYQQSLDQGLQFLIQYYNGEERAKGNILERFSAQQFPDLHSELNLSSLELGDSALYFCASSPRVAGDIEQYFGPGTRLTVT.

The chain recombines TRBV28 with TRBJ1-2; TRBD1 matches 9 bases. The CDR3 totals 15 residues. Germline V gene sequence: CDR1 MDHEN, CDR2 SYDVKM. J gave up 5 bases and V 5 bases, and 9 bases lay outside the gene matches. The DNA for the CDR3 is TGTGCCAGCAGTCCGATCGACAGGGGGGGATATGGCTACACCTTC. As protein: CASSPIDRGGYGYTF.

This clone has just one count. The chain links TRBV7-6 to TRBJ2-7; 7 nucleotides agree with TRBD1. V was pared by 5 bases and J by 0 bases, with 4 bases of the junction left unmatched. CDR3 length: 14 amino acids. CDR1 is SGHVS, CDR2 FNYEAQ, per germline. Here the CDR3 reads CASSPRDSSYEQYF. As DNA, the CDR3 is TGTGCCAGCAGCCCTAGGGACAGCTCCTACGAGCAGTACTTC.

DNA of the CDR3: TGTGCCACCAGCAGAGAGGCAGGACTTAGCAATCAGCCCCAGCATTTT. Its protein is CATSREAGLSNQPQHF. This chain uses TRBV15 with TRBJ1-5; D gene uncertain. CDR3 length equals 16 residues. Deletions cut 0 bases from V and 0 bases from J, with 9 bases between. Per germline, CDR1 LNHNV and CDR2 YYDKDF (reference sequence).

V and J are TRBV4-1 and TRBJ2-5; 13 nucleotides match TRBD2. V lost 1 base to trimming and J lost 2 bases; unmatched junction nucleotides: 1. The CDR3 totals 16 residues. In germline, CDR1 is MGHRA, CDR2 YSYEKL. The CDR3 here is CASSQAGLAGQETQYF. CDR3 DNA sequence: TGCGCCAGCAGCCAAGCGGGACTAGCGGGACAAGAGACCCAGTACTTC.

V gene TRBV6-5 combines with J gene TRBJ2-7, with D possibly matching TRBD1 (5 bases). The CDR3 spans 15 residues. Germline V gene sequence: CDR1 MNHEY, CDR2 SVGAGI. Trimming stripped 2 bases from V and 4 bases from J, with 15 bases between. CDR3 sequence: CASSYGRQIRYEQYF. DNA of the CDR3: TGTGCCAGCAGTTACGGACGACAGATTAGGTACGAGCAGTACTTC.

The chain links TRBV30 to TRBJ2-1; 14 bases are shared with TRBD2. Unmatched junction bases numbered 7, after V lost 8 bases and J lost 7 bases. Looked up from germline, CDR1 is GTSNPN and CDR2 is SVGIG (reference sequence). This CDR3 region has 14 residues. The CDR3 here is CAGKTSGRANEQFF. In DNA form, the CDR3 reads TGTGCCGGAAAGACTAGCGGGAGGGCAAATGAGCAGTTCTTC.

The chain uses TRBV30 and TRBJ2-3; 8 bases align to TRBD1. The CDR3 is 15 amino acids. Germline-derived CDR1 and CDR2 are GTSNPN and SVGIG (reference sequence). V lost 3 bases to trimming and J lost 2 bases; unmatched junction nucleotides: 7. CDR3 DNA: TGTGCCTGGAGAGGGACAGGCCTATTCACAGATACGCAGTATTTT. Its translation: CAWRGTGLFTDTQYF.

The chain links TRBV7-8 to TRBJ2-1; TRBD2 matches 8 bases. The CDR3 length is 17 residues. Germline CDR1 and CDR2: SGHVS and FQNEAQ. After removal of 5 bases from V and 5 bases from J, the junction contained 14 bases not matched to a gene. CDR3 bases: TGTGCCAGCAGCCCGTCAACTTTTAGCGGGGCTGACAATGAGCAGTTCTTC. Residues: CASSPSTFSGADNEQFF.

The rearrangement links TRBV5-6 to TRBJ2-1; D is ambiguous. Trimming pared 2 bases from V and 5 bases from J, leaving 2 bases between. The CDR3 covers 11 residues. Per the germline V gene, CDR1 is SGHDT and CDR2 is YYEEEE. The chain's CDR3 is CASSFNNEQFF. The CDR3 bases are TGTGCCAGCAGCTTCAACAATGAGCAGTTCTTC.

This chain connects TRBV7-8 to TRBJ1-6, with D unclear. The CDR3 loop spans 12 amino acids. V was cut by 1 base and J by 9 bases, with 4 bases left in between. The germline V gene has CDR1 SGHVS and CDR2 FQNEAQ. The DNA of the CDR3 is TGTGCCAGCAGCTTAGTGAGTTCACCCCTCCACTTT. This translates into CASSLVSSPLHF.

CDR3 sequence: CASSDGVRSTLTVNNEQFF. In DNA form, the CDR3 reads TGTGCCAGCAGTGACGGAGTAAGGTCTACGTTGACAGTCAACAATGAGCAGTTCTTC. The genes are TRBV6-4 and TRBJ2-1; TRBD1 might be the D (5 bases). Between the trimmed V and J ends, which lost 2 bases and 5 bases, there was a span of 25 bases. The CDR3 has 19 amino acids. Looked up from germline, CDR1 is MRHNA and CDR2 is SNTAGT.

The chain employs TRBV5-1 and TRBJ1-6, with TRBD1 identical over 9 bases. Germline values: CDR1 SGHRS, CDR2 YFSETQ. V trimming: 4 bases; J trimming: 9 bases; junction bases outside the gene matches: 5. The CDR3 spans 14 residues. DNA of the CDR3: TGCGCCAGCAGCGAGGGACAGGGAGGTTCACCCCTCCACTTT. It specifies CASSEGQGGSPLHF.

The chain couples TRBV6-1 to TRBJ1-5; D is uncertain. CDR3 length: 14 amino acids. The V and J ends lost 5 bases and 0 bases respectively, with 8 bases between them. Germline V gene lookup returns CDR1 MNHNS and CDR2 SASEGT. The CDR3 nucleotides read TGTGCCAGCAGTACCTCAGGTAGCAATCAGCCCCAGCATTTT. It encodes CASSTSGSNQPQHF.

J is TRBJ2-7 and V is TRBV11-2, with D possibly TRBD2 on 6 matching bases. The V end was cut by 5 bases, the J end by 0 bases, with 20 bases between. The CDR3 has 17 amino acids. The germline V gene encodes CDR1 SGHAT and CDR2 FQNNGV. The CDR3, as DNA: TGTGCCAGCAGCGCAAGGGGCGGGGCATCACTCTCCTACGAGCAGTACTTC. This translates into CASSARGGASLSYEQYF.

The gene calls are TRBV11-2 and TRBJ2-1, with D possibly TRBD1 on 6 matching bases. CDR3 length equals 12 residues. V was clipped by 3 bases and J by 13 bases, with 13 bases between them. CDR1 and CDR2 (germline): SGHAT, FQNNGV. The CDR3 region is CASSFSLGTQFF. The DNA for the CDR3 is TGTGCCAGCAGCTTTTCTTTGGGGACACAGTTCTTC. Full variable domain (outside the CDR3, taken from reference TRBV11-2 and TRBJ2-1): EAGVAQSPRYKIIEKRQSVAFWCNPISGHATLYWYQQILGQGPKLLIQFQNNGVVDDSQLPKDRFSAERLKGVDSTLKIQPAKLEDSAVYLCASSFSLGTQFFGPGTRLTVL.

The chain employs TRBV2 and TRBJ1-1; TRBD1 agrees at 7 bases. V trimming: 3 bases; J trimming: 1 base; junction bases outside the gene matches: 2. The length of the CDR3 is 14 residues. Germline V lookup: CDR1 SNHLY, CDR2 FYNNEI. CDR3 bases: TGTGCCAGCAGTGATAGACAGGGGAACACTGAAGCTTTCTTT. It encodes CASSDRQGNTEAFF.

The rearrangement uses TRBV5-6 and TRBJ1-5; D is uncertain. The CDR3 is made up of 14 amino acids. Per the germline V gene, CDR1 is SGHDT and CDR2 is YYEEEE. Trimming left V 2 bases short and J 3 bases short, with 9 bases between. The CDR3 bases are TGTGCCAGCAGCTTTGGCCGGGTCAATCAGCCCCAGCATTTT. Its protein is CASSFGRVNQPQHF.

This chain uses TRBV5-1 with TRBJ1-1; 9 nucleotides match TRBD1. There are 15 residues in the CDR3. Trimming at V came to 5 bases and at J to 4 bases, leaving 9 bases not matched to a gene. In germline, CDR1 is SGHRS, CDR2 YFSETQ. CDR3 coding DNA: TGCGCCAGCAGTAGGACAGGGGTAGGTACCACTGAAGCTTTCTTT. Protein sequence: CASSRTGVGTTEAFF.

The chain combines TRBV6-5 with TRBJ2-7, with 7 bases fitting TRBD1. J lost 0 bases, V lost 5 bases, and 4 bases had no gene match. The V gene's germline CDR1 is MNHEY and CDR2 SVGAGI. The CDR3 extends over 14 amino acids. This chain's CDR3 is CASSRTGYSYEQYF. Written as DNA, the CDR3 is TGTGCCAGCAGTCGGACAGGCTACTCCTACGAGCAGTACTTC.

The rearrangement links TRBV7-6 to TRBJ2-7; D gene unclear. Germline V CDR1 and CDR2: SGHVS, FNYEAQ. This CDR3 is built from 16 residues. V was shortened by 0 bases and J by 0 bases, with 12 bases between the two germline ends. This CDR3 reads CASSLASRRPSYEQYF. As DNA, the CDR3 is TGTGCCAGCAGCTTAGCCTCTAGGCGCCCCTCCTACGAGCAGTACTTC.

The chain couples TRBV4-1 to TRBJ2-3; possibly TRBD2 for D (5 bases). This CDR3 comprises 16 residues. CDR1 and CDR2 (germline): MGHRA, YSYEKL. Deletions cut 4 bases from V and 0 bases from J, with 14 bases between. The CDR3 DNA is TGCGCCAGCAGCCTCAACCCGACTACTAGCACAGATACGCAGTATTTT. The encoded protein is CASSLNPTTSTDTQYF.